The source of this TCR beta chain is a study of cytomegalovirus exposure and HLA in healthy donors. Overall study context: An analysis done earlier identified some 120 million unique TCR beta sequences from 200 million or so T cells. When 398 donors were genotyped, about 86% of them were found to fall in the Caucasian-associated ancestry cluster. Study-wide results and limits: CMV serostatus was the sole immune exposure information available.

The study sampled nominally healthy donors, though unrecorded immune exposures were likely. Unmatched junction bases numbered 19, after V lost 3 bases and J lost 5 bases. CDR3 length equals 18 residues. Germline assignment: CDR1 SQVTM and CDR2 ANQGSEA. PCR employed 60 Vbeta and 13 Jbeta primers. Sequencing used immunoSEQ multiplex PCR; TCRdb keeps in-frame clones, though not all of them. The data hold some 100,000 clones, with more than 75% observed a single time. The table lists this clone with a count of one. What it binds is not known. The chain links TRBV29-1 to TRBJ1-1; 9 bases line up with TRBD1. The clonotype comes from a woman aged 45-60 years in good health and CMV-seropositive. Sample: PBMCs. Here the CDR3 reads CSVDHFRRSGTGKTEAFF. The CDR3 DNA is TGCAGCGTTGACCACTTTAGGAGGTCCGGGACAGGGAAGACTGAAGCTTTCTTT.